A selection of T cell receptor beta chains follows, all from one sample in a study of CD4 T cells in relation to SARS-CoV-2 and coronaviruses. Antigens for these TCRs are unknown. TCRdb keeps only in-frame clones here, not all; method: immunoSEQ multiplex PCR. The sample carries some 20,000 clones, over 60% recorded once. The material sequenced was CD4+ T cells from PBMCs, cultured in vitro. Receptors were obtained from a human donor in good health. Each CDR3 is given with its conserved first and last residue. Fields, in order: CDR3 protein, CDR3 DNA, D gene, J gene, clone size, V gene. The D gene is left open where the match is weak. The size of a clone is reported for some rows only, either as once, few or many, or as a class for expanded clones.

CASTTNSNTGELFF	TGCGCCAGCACCACTAATTCGAACACCGGGGAGCTGTTTTTT	NA	TRBJ2-2	NA	TRBV5-1
CASSLDAGTGELFF	TGTGCCAGCAGCTTGGATGCGGGTACCGGGGAGCTGTTTTTT	NA	TRBJ2-2	few	TRBV11-3
CASSWEKGEQFF	TGTGCCAGCAGCTGGGAGAAGGGGGAGCAGTTCTTC	NA	TRBJ2-1	NA	TRBV5-4
CASSIQAGGLEAFF	TGTGCCAGTAGTATTCAGGCAGGGGGCTTGGAAGCTTTCTTT	TRBD1	TRBJ1-1	NA	TRBV19
CASSETGVGEQFF	TGCGCCAGCAGTGAGACAGGGGTTGGTGAGCAGTTCTTC	TRBD1	TRBJ2-1	NA	TRBV10-1
CASSLPDNTEAFF	TGTGCCAGCAGCTTACCGGACAACACTGAAGCTTTCTTT	NA	TRBJ1-1	NA	TRBV5-4
CASSASKEKLFF	TGTGCCAGTAGTGCGAGTAAAGAAAAACTGTTTTTT	NA	TRBJ1-4	NA	TRBV19
CASSLGGGRELFF	TGTGCCAGCAGCTTGGGCGGGGGGAGGGAGCTGTTTTTT	TRBD2	TRBJ2-2	few	TRBV5-4
CASSTDRGYGEQFF	TGTGCCAGCAGTACGGACAGGGGGTATGGTGAGCAGTTCTTC	TRBD1	TRBJ2-1	NA	TRBV2
CASSLTTGQTGNEQFF	TGTGCCAGCAGCTTAACCACGGGCCAAACGGGGAATGAGCAGTTCTTC	NA	TRBJ2-1	NA	TRBV4-2
CASSEAGRTEAFF	TGTGCCAGCAGTGAGGCGGGGAGGACTGAAGCTTTCTTT	NA	TRBJ1-1	NA	TRBV6-1
CASSVESNYGYTF	TGTGCCAGCAGCGTAGAATCTAACTATGGCTACACCTTC	NA	TRBJ1-2	few	TRBV9
CASSRGGVYNSPLHF	TGTGCCAGCAGTCGGGGGGGGGTTTATAATTCACCCCTCCACTTT	NA	TRBJ1-6	NA	TRBV6-5
CASSDDRGSYNEQFF	TGTGCCAGCAGTGATGACAGGGGCTCCTACAATGAGCAGTTCTTC	TRBD1	TRBJ2-1	NA	TRBV25-1
CAWRDRGATNEKLFF	TGTGCCTGGAGGGACAGGGGGGCAACTAATGAAAAACTGTTTTTT	TRBD1	TRBJ1-4	NA	TRBV30
CASSLSGGSYNEQFF	TGCGCCAGCAGCCTTAGCGGGGGATCCTACAATGAGCAGTTCTTC	TRBD2	TRBJ2-1	NA	TRBV5-1
CASSQDPRSMNTEAFF	TGTGCCAGCAGCCAAGATCCTCGGAGCATGAACACTGAAGCTTTCTTT	NA	TRBJ1-1	few	TRBV4-2
CASSSAGIEQYF	TGTGCCAGCAGCTCAGCGGGGATTGAGCAGTACTTC	TRBD2	TRBJ2-7	NA	TRBV11-2
CASSPRSRGDEKLFF	TGTGCCAGCTCACCCCGGTCCAGGGGGGATGAAAAACTGTTTTTT	TRBD1	TRBJ1-4	NA	TRBV18
CASSGLAGLRETQYF	TGTGCCAGCTCAGGACTAGCGGGCTTGCGAGAGACCCAGTACTTC	TRBD2	TRBJ2-5	NA	TRBV6-5
CASSLMVAGGRKQFF	TGTGCCAGCAGCTTGATGGTAGCGGGAGGGAGGAAGCAGTTCTTC	TRBD2	TRBJ2-1	few	TRBV11-3
CASSDQKSGIMGEQYF	TGCGCCAGCAGTGACCAAAAAAGCGGGATTATGGGAGAGCAGTACTTC	TRBD2	TRBJ2-7	NA	TRBV10-1
CASSLDGPNQPQHF	TGCGCCAGCAGCTTGGATGGGCCCAATCAGCCCCAGCATTTT	NA	TRBJ1-5	few	TRBV5-1
CATSDLVQGGETQYF	TGTGCCACCAGTGATTTGGTACAGGGTGGGGAGACCCAGTACTTC	NA	TRBJ2-5	NA	TRBV24-1